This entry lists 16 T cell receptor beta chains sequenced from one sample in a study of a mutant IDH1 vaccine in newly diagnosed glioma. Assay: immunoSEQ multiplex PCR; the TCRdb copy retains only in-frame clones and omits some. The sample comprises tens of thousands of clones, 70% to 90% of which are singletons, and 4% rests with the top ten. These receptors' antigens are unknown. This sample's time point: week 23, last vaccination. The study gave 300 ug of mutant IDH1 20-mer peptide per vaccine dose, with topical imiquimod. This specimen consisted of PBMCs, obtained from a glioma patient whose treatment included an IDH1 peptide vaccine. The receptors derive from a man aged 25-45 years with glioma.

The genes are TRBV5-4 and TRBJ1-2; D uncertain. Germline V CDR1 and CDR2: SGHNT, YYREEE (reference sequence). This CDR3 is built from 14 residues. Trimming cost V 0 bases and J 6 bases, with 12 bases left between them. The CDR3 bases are TGTGCCAGCAGCTTGGTTTATAGTAGCCATGGCTACACCTTC. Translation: CASSLVYSSHGYTF.

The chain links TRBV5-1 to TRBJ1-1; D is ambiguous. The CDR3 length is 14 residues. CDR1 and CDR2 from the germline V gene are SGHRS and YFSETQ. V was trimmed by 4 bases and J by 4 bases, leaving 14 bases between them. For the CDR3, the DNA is TGCGCCAGCAGCCCTCAGGAAGGAGGCACTGAAGCTTTCTTT. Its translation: CASSPQEGGTEAFF.

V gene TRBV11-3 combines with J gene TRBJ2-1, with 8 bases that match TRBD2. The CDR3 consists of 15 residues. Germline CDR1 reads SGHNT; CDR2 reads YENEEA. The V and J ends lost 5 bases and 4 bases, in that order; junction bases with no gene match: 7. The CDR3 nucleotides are TGTGCCAGCAGCCCCAGGTCTAGCGGGTACAATGAGCAGTTCTTC. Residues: CASSPRSSGYNEQFF.

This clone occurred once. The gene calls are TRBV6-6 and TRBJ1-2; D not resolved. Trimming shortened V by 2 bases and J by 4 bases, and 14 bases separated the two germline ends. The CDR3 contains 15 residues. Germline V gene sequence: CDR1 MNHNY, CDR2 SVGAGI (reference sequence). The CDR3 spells CASSYREGRSYGYTF. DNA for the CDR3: TGTGCCAGCAGTTACCGGGAAGGGCGATCCTATGGCTACACCTTC.

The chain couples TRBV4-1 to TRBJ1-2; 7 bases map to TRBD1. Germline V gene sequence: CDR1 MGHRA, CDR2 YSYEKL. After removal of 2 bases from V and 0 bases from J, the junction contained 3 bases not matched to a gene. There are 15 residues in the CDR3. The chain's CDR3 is CASSQLGTANYGYTF. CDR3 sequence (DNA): TGCGCCAGCAGCCAATTGGGGACAGCTAACTATGGCTACACCTTC.

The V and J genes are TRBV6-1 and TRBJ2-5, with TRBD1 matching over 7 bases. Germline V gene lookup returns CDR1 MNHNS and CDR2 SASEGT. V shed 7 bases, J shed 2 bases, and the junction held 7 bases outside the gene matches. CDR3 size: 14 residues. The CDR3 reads CASNSDRSQETQYF. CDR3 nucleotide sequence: TGTGCCAGCAATTCGGACAGGAGTCAAGAGACCCAGTACTTC.

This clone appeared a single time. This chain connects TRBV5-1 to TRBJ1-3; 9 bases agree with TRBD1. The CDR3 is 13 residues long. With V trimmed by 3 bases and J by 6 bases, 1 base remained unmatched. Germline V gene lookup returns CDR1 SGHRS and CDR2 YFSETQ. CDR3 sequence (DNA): TGCGCCAGCAGCTGGACAGGGGAAAACACCATATATTTT. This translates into CASSWTGENTIYF.

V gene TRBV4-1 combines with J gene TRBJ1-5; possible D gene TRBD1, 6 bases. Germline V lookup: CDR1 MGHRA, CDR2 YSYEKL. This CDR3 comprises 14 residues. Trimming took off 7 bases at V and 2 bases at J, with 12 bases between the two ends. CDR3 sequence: CASKAAGGNQPQHF. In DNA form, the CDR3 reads TGCGCCAGCAAGGCCGCAGGGGGCAATCAGCCCCAGCATTTT.

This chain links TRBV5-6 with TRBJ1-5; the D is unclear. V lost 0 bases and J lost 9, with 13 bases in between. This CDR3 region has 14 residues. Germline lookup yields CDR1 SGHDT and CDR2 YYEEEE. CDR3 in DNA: TGTGCCAGCAGCTTGGGGGTTGGCTTGGGGCCCCAGCATTTT. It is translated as CASSLGVGLGPQHF.

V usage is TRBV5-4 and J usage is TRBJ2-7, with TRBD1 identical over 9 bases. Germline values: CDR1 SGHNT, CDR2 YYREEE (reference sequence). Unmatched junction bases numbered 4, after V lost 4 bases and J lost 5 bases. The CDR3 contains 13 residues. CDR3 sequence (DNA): TGTGCCAGCAGCCAGACAGGGGGGAACGAGCAGTACTTC. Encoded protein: CASSQTGGNEQYF.

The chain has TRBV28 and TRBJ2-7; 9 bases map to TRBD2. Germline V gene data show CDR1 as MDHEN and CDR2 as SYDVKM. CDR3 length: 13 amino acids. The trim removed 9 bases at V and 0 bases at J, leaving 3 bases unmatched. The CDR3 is CASASGDSYEQYF. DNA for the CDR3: TGTGCCAGTGCTAGCGGGGACTCCTACGAGCAGTACTTC.

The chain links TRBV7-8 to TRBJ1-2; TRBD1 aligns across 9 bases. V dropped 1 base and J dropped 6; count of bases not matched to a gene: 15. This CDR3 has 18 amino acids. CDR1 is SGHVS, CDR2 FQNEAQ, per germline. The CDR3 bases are TGTGCCAGCAGCTTAGAGGGACAGGGAATCGCGTACGGAAATGGCTACACCTTC. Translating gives CASSLEGQGIAYGNGYTF.

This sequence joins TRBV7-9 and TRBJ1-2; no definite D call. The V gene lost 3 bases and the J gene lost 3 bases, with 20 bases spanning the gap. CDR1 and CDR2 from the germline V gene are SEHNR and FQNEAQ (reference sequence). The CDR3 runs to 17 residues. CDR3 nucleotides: TGTGCCAGCAGCTTGGGCGGTCAATGGGCCTTAGACTATGGCTACACCTTC. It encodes CASSLGGQWALDYGYTF.

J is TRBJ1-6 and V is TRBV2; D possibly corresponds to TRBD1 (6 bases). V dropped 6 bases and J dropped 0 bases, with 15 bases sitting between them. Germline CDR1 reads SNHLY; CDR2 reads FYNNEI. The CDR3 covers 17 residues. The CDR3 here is CASRRSQGGSYNSPLHF. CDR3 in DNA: TGTGCCAGCAGGCGTTCACAGGGCGGCTCCTATAATTCACCCCTCCACTTT.

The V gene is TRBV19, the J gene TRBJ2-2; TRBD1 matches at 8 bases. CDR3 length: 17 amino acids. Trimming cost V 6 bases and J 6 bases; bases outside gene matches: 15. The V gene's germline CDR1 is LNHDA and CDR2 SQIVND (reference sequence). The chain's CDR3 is CASRPNGQGRDAGELFF. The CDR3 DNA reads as TGTGCCAGTAGGCCCAATGGACAGGGTAGGGATGCCGGGGAGCTGTTTTTT.

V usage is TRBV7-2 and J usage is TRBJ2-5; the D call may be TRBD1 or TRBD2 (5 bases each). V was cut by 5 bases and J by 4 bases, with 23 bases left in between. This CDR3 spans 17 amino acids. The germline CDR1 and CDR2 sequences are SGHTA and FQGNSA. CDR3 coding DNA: TGTGCCAGCAGCCCCGGGGCTAGCATGGACCCAGGAGAGACCCAGTACTTC. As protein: CASSPGASMDPGETQYF.